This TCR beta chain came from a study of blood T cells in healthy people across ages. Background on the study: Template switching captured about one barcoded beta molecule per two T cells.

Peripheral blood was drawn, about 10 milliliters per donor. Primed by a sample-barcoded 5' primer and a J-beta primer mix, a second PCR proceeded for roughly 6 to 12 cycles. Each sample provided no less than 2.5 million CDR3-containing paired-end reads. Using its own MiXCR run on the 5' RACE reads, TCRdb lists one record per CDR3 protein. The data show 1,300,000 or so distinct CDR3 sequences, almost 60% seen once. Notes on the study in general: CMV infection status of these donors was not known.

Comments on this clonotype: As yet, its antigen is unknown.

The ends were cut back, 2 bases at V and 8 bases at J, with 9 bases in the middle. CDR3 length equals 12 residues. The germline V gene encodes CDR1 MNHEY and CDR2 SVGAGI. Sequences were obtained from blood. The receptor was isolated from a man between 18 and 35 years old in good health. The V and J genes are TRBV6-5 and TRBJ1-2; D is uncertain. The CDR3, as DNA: TGTGCCAGCAGTTACGGACGGCAGGGCTACACCTTC. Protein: CASSYGRQGYTF.